Detailed here is one TCR beta chain. The sample is drawn from a study of T cells after yellow fever vaccination. CDR3 length equals 16 residues. V was trimmed by 0 bases and J by 4 bases, leaving 15 bases between them. The germline CDR1 and CDR2 sequences are ENHRY and SYGVKD. TCRdb recomputed calls from the 5' RACE reads with MiXCR, one row per CDR3 protein. The repertoire holds 250,000 or so distinct CDR3 sequences, with less than 8.5% as singletons. The rearrangement links TRBV10-3 to TRBJ1-1; D perhaps matches TRBD1 (5 bases). The starting material was CD4+ T cells sorted from PBMCs, obtained 15 days after the yellow fever booster vaccination. The receptor comes from a man aged 25-40 years who received the YFV17D yellow fever vaccine. The CDR3 protein is CAISESGQGISTEAFF. The CDR3 nucleotides read TGTGCCATCAGTGAGTCTGGGCAGGGTATTAGCACTGAAGCTTTCTTT.